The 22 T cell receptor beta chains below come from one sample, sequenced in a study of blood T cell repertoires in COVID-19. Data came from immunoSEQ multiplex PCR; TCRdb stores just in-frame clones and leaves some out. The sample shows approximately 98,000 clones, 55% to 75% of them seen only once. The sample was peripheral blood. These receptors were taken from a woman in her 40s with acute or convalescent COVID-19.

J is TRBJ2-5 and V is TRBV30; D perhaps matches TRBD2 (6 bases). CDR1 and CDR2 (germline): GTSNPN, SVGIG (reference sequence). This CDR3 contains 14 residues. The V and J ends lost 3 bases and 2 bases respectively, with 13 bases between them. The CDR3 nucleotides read TGTGCCTGGAGATGGCAGGGAGGACAAGAGACCCAGTACTTC. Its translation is CAWRWQGGQETQYF.

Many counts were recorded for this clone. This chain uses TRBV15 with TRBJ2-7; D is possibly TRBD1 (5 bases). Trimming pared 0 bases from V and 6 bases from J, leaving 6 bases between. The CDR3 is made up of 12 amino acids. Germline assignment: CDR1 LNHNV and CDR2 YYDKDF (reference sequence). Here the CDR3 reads CATSRDRAEQYF. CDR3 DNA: TGTGCCACCAGCAGAGACAGGGCCGAGCAGTACTTC.

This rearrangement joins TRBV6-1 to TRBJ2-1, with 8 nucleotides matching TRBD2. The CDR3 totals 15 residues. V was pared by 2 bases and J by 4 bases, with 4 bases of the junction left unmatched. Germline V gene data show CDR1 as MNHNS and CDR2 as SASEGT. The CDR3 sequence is CASSETSGGYNEQFF. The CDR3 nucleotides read TGTGCCAGCAGTGAAACCAGCGGGGGTTACAATGAGCAGTTCTTC.

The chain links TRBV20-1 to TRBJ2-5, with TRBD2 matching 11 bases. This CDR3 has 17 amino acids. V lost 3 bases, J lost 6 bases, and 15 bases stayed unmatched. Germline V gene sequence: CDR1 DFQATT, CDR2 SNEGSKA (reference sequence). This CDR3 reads CSASPLLAGGDMKTQYF. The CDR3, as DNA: TGCAGTGCTAGTCCCCTCCTAGCGGGGGGTGATATGAAGACCCAGTACTTC.

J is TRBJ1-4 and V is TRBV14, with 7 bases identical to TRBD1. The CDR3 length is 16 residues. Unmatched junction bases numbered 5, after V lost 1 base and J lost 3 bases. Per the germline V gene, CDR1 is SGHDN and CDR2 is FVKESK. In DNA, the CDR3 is TGTGCCAGCAGCCAAGGGACAGGTATCGCTAATGAAAAACTGTTTTTT. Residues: CASSQGTGIANEKLFF.

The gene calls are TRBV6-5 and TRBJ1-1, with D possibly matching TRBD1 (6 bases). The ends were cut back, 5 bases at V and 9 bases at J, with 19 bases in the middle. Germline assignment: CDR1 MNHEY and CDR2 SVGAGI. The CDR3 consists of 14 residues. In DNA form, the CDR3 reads TGTGCCAGCAGTAGCCTCCGGGACACCGGACAAGCTTTCTTT. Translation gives CASSSLRDTGQAFF.

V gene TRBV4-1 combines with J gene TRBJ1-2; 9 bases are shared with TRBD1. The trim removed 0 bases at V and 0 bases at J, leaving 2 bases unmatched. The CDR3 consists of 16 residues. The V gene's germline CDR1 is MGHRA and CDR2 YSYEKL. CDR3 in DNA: TGCGCCAGCAGCCAAGAGGACAGGGGAGCTAACTATGGCTACACCTTC. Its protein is CASSQEDRGANYGYTF.

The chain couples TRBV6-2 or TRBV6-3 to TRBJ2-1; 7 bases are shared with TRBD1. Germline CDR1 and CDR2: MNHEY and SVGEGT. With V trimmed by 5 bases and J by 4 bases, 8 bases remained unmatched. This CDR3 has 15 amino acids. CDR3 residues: CASSPQGYNYNEQFF. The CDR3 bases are TGTGCCAGCAGTCCACAGGGGTACAATTACAATGAGCAGTTCTTC.

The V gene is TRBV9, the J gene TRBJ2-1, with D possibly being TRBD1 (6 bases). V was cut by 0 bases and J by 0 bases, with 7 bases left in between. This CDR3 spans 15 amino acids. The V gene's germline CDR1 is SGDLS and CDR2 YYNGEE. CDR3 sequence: CASSVGGHSYNEQFF. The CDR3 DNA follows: TGTGCCAGCAGCGTAGGGGGGCACTCCTACAATGAGCAGTTCTTC.

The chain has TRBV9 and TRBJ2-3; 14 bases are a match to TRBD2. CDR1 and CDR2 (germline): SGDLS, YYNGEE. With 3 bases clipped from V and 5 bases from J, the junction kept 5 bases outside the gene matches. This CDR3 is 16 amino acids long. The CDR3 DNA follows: TGTGCCAGCAGCGGACTAGCGGGGGGGCATGGAGATACGCAGTATTTT. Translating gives CASSGLAGGHGDTQYF.

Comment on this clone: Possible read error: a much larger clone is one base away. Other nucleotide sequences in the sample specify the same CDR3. CDR3 residues: CASSVAAGELFF. The CDR3 DNA follows: TGTGCCAGCAGCGTAGCTGCCGGGGAGCTGTTTTTT. The chain uses TRBV9 and TRBJ2-2, with no clear D. The CDR3 sequence is 12 residues long. Germline assignment: CDR1 SGDLS and CDR2 YYNGEE. V was shortened by 0 bases and J by 6 bases, with 3 bases between the two germline ends.

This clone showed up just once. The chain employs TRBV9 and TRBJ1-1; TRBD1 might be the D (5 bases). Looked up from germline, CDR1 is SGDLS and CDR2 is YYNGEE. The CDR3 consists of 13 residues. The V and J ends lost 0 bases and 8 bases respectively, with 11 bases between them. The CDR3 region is CASSVVDTEEAFF. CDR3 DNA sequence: TGTGCCAGCAGCGTAGTGGACACCGAGGAAGCTTTCTTT.

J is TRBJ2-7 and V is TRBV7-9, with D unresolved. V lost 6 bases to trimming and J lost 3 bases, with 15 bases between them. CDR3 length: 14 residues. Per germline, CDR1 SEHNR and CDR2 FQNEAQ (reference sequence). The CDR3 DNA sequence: TGTGCCAGCAGTTCGACTGACCGCCTCTACGAGCAGTACTTC. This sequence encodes CASSSTDRLYEQYF.

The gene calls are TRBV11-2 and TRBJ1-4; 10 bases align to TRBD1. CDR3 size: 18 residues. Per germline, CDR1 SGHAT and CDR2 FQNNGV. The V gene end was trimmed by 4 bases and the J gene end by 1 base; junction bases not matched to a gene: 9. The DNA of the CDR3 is TGTGCCAGCAGCTCCGGACAGGGGGTTCGGTTAACTAATGAAAAACTGTTTTTT. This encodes CASSSGQGVRLTNEKLFF. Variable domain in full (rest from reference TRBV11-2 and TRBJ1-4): EAGVAQSPRYKIIEKRQSVAFWCNPISGHATLYWYQQILGQGPKLLIQFQNNGVVDDSQLPKDRFSAERLKGVDSTLKIQPAKLEDSAVYLCASSSGQGVRLTNEKLFFGSGTQLSVL.

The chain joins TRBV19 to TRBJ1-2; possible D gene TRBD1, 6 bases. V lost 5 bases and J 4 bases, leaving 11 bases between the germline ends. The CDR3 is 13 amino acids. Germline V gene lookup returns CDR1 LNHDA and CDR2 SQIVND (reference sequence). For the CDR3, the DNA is TGTGCCAGTAGTCAGACAGGTCTCTATGGCTACACCTTC. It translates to CASSQTGLYGYTF.

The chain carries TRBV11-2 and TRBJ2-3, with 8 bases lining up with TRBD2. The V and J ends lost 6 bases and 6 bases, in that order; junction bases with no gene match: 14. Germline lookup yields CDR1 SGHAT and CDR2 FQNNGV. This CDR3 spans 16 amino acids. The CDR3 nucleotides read TGTGCCAGCAGTTCAACCGGGACTAGTATTATGGATACGCAGTATTTT. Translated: CASSSTGTSIMDTQYF.

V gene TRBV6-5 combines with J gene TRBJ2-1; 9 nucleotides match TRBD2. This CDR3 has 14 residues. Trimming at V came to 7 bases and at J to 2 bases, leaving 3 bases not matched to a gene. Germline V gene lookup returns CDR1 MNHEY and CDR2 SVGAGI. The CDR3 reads CASTLAGPYNEQFF. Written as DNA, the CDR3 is TGTGCCAGCACCCTAGCGGGGCCCTACAATGAGCAGTTCTTC.

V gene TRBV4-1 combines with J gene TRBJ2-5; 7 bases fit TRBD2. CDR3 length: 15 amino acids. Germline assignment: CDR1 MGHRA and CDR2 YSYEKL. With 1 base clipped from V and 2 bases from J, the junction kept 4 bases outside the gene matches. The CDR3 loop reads CASSQGASGQETQYF. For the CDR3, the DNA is TGCGCCAGCAGCCAAGGGGCTAGCGGTCAAGAGACCCAGTACTTC.

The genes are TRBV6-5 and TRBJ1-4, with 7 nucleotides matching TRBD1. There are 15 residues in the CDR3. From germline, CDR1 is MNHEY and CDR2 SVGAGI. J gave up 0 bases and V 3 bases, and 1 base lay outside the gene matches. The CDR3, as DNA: TGTGCCAGCAGTTATCAGGGGGCAACTAATGAAAAACTGTTTTTT. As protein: CASSYQGATNEKLFF.

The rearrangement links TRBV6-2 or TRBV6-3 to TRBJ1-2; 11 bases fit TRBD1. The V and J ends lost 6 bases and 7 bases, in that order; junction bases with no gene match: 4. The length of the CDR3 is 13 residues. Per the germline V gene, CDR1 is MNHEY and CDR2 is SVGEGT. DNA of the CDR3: TGTGCCAGCAGCCCGGGACAGGGGGGTGGCTACACCTTC. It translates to CASSPGQGGGYTF.

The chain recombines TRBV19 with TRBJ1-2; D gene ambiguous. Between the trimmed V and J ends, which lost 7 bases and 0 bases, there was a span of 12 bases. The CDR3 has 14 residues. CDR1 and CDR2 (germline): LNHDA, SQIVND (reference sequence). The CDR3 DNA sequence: TGTGCCAGTATCCCGTCGGGATCTAACTATGGCTACACCTTC. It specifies CASIPSGSNYGYTF. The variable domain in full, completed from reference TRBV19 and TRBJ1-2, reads DGGITQSPKYLFRKEGQNVTLSCEQNLNHDAMYWYRQDPGQGLRLIYYSQIVNDFQKGDIAEGYSVSREKKESFPLTVTSAQKNPTAFYLCASIPSGSNYGYTFGSGTRLTVV.

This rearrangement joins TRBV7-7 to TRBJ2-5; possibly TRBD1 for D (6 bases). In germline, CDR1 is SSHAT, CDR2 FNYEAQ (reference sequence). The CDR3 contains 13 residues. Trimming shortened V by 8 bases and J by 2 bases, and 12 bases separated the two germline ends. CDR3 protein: CASSQGPQETQYF. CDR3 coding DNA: TGTGCCAGCTCACAGGGTCCTCAAGAGACCCAGTACTTC.